Shown below are 28 T cell receptor beta chains from a single sample sequenced in a study of T cell responses to AZD1222 COVID-19 vaccine. Sequencing used immunoSEQ multiplex PCR; TCRdb keeps in-frame clones, though not all of them. In the table there are some 61,000 clones, approximately 84% of which are singletons. Here the sequenced sample was peripheral blood, taken on day 0 of AZD1222 vaccination. The receptors shown here come from an adult in good health.

This clone was observed once. The J gene is TRBJ1-2, the V gene TRBV7-2; 11 nucleotides agree with TRBD1. In germline, CDR1 is SGHTA, CDR2 FQGNSA. CDR3 size: 14 residues. The V and J ends lost 6 bases and 4 bases, in that order; junction bases with no gene match: 4. As DNA, the CDR3 is TGTGCCAGCAGGCCGGGACAGGGGGTCTATGGCTACACCTTC. Translated, it gives CASRPGQGVYGYTF.

This rearrangement joins TRBV28 to TRBJ1-5; TRBD1 matches 9 bases. There are 19 residues in the CDR3. J was trimmed by 1 base and V by 6 bases; bases with no gene match: 16. The germline gives CDR1 MDHEN, CDR2 SYDVKM. For the CDR3, the DNA is TGTGCCAGCAGGCCGGGACAGGGTTTGGGTGGAGGAAGCAATCAGCCCCAGCATTTT. This translates into CASRPGQGLGGGSNQPQHF.

The V gene is TRBV10-1, the J gene TRBJ2-2; D unclear. V shed 4 bases and J shed 1 base, with 4 bases lying between them. The CDR3 contains 13 residues. Germline loops: CDR1 WNHNN, CDR2 SYGVQD (reference sequence). The DNA of the CDR3 is TGCGCCAGCAGTGTTGGGAACACCGGGGAGCTGTTTTTT. Translating it yields CASSVGNTGELFF.

This chain connects TRBV28 to TRBJ2-1, with D tentatively TRBD1 (5 bases). The CDR3 sequence is 17 residues long. The germline CDR1 and CDR2 sequences are MDHEN and SYDVKM. V lost 3 bases and J 5 bases, leaving 20 bases between the germline ends. CDR3 coding DNA: TGTGCCAGCAGTTTCCCTGGGGCAGCGCATCGGAACAATGAGCAGTTCTTC. It encodes CASSFPGAAHRNNEQFF.

The chain uses TRBV7-2 and TRBJ2-3; D is uncertain. From germline, CDR1 is SGHTA and CDR2 FQGNSA. V was pared by 1 base and J by 0 bases, with 11 bases between. This CDR3 has 16 residues. This CDR3 reads CASSLGGYPSTDTQYF. In DNA, the CDR3 is TGTGCCAGCAGCTTAGGTGGCTACCCTAGCACAGATACGCAGTATTTT. The variable domain in full, with the rest retrieved from reference TRBV7-2 and TRBJ2-3, is GAGVSQSPSNKVTEKGKDVELRCDPISGHTALYWYRQSLGQGLEFLIYFQGNSAPDKSGLPSDRFSAERTGGSVSTLTIQRTQQEDSAVYLCASSLGGYPSTDTQYFGPGTRLTVL.

This chain joins TRBV6-5 and TRBJ2-5, with D possibly being TRBD2 (5 bases). The CDR3 consists of 12 residues. Trimming stripped 6 bases from V and 5 bases from J, with 10 bases between. Germline V gives CDR1 MNHEY, CDR2 SVGAGI. CDR3 bases: TGTGCCAGCAGACCTTCGGGGGAGACCCAGTACTTC. Encoded protein: CASRPSGETQYF.

This clone came up a few times. This chain joins TRBV2 and TRBJ1-5; no definite D call. The CDR3 totals 16 residues. V was cut by 0 bases and J by 5 bases, with 14 bases left in between. Germline V gene sequence: CDR1 SNHLY, CDR2 FYNNEI. CDR3 in amino acids: CASSEALEGWHQPQHF. In DNA, the CDR3 is TGTGCCAGCAGTGAAGCACTGGAGGGTTGGCATCAGCCCCAGCATTTT.

The chain is built from TRBV5-1 and TRBJ2-7; D possibly corresponds to TRBD2 (5 bases). The CDR3 sequence is 14 residues long. Germline V gives CDR1 SGHRS, CDR2 YFSETQ. V was trimmed by 1 base and J by 4 bases, leaving 12 bases between them. The CDR3 coding sequence is TGCGCCAGCAGCTTGAATAGCGAGATTTACGAGCAGTACTTC. Translation: CASSLNSEIYEQYF.

The chain is built from TRBV5-1 and TRBJ1-6; TRBD1 aligns across 7 bases. CDR3 size: 15 residues. Trimming removed 0 bases from V and 9 bases from J; junction bases left unmatched: 6. Germline V lookup: CDR1 SGHRS, CDR2 YFSETQ. CDR3 sequence: CASSLGQGTGSPLHF. The CDR3 DNA follows: TGCGCCAGCAGCTTGGGACAGGGAACGGGTTCACCCCTCCACTTT.

The chain recombines TRBV7-9 with TRBJ2-2; 7 bases map to TRBD2. This CDR3 is built from 15 residues. Germline V gene lookup returns CDR1 SEHNR and CDR2 FQNEAQ (reference sequence). V gave up 5 bases and J gave up 1 base; unmatched junction bases: 4. CDR3 residues: CASSAPGGNTGELFF. CDR3 nucleotide sequence: TGTGCCAGCAGCGCCCCGGGGGGGAACACCGGGGAGCTGTTTTTT.

The chain recombines TRBV6-1 with TRBJ2-5; no clear D. Trimming pared 0 bases from V and 5 bases from J, leaving 13 bases between. The CDR3 has 15 residues. Germline CDR1 is MNHNS and CDR2 is SASEGT. The CDR3 is CASSEAPGSRETQYF. CDR3 nucleotide sequence: TGTGCCAGCAGTGAAGCCCCGGGCAGCCGGGAGACCCAGTACTTC.

This clone has more than one count but fewer than ten. The rearrangement uses TRBV11-3 and TRBJ2-3, with TRBD1 as a possible D gene (5 bases). CDR1 and CDR2 from the germline V gene are SGHNT and YENEEA. The CDR3 sequence is 15 residues long. The V and J ends lost 4 bases and 0 bases respectively, with 11 bases between them. The CDR3 loop is CASSSRRGSTDTQYF. CDR3 in DNA: TGTGCCAGCAGCTCAAGAAGGGGTAGCACAGATACGCAGTATTTT. Full variable domain (missing parts from reference TRBV11-3 and TRBJ2-3): EAGVVQSPRYKIIEKKQPVAFWCNPISGHNTLYWYLQNLGQGPELLIRYENEEAVDDSQLPKDRFSAERLKGVDSTLKIQPAELGDSAVYLCASSSRRGSTDTQYFGPGTRLTVL.

The chain uses TRBV6-2 or TRBV6-3 and TRBJ1-5, with a possible D match to TRBD1 (6 bases). This CDR3 is built from 16 residues. In germline, CDR1 is MNHEY, CDR2 SVGEGT. V was clipped by 1 base and J by 1 base, with 11 bases between them. The CDR3 DNA is TGTGCCAGCAGTTACTTAGGGGGTATGAGCAATCAGCCCCAGCATTTT. Amino acids: CASSYLGGMSNQPQHF.

This chain connects TRBV19 to TRBJ2-3; D may be TRBD1 or TRBD2 (5 bases each). The CDR3 is 16 residues long. The V end lost 5 bases, the J end lost 3 bases, and 18 bases lay between the germline ends. Germline V gives CDR1 LNHDA, CDR2 SQIVND (reference sequence). The CDR3 DNA sequence: TGTGCCAGTAGTGTCGAGGCAGCTGGGGGTACAGATACGCAGTATTTT. It yields the protein CASSVEAAGGTDTQYF.

The chain recombines TRBV12-3 or TRBV12-4 with TRBJ1-4, with a tentative D call TRBD1 (5 bases). The CDR3 is made up of 13 amino acids. Trimming shortened V by 6 bases and J by 8 bases, and 13 bases separated the two germline ends. The CDR3 loop reads CASSRGAFEKLFF. For the CDR3, the DNA is TGTGCCAGCAGCCGCGGGGCCTTCGAAAAACTGTTTTTT.

The chain joins TRBV2 to TRBJ2-2; unclear D gene. The ends were cut back, 3 bases at V and 3 bases at J, with 2 bases in the middle. This CDR3 region has 12 residues. Germline CDR1 and CDR2: SNHLY and FYNNEI. The CDR3 loop is CASSEYTGELFF. The CDR3 coding sequence is TGTGCCAGCAGTGAGTACACCGGGGAGCTGTTTTTT.

This chain connects TRBV7-2 to TRBJ2-7; either TRBD1 or TRBD2 may fit D (7 bases each). CDR1 and CDR2 from the germline V gene are SGHTA and FQGNSA. V was shortened by 7 bases and J by 6 bases, with 16 bases between the two germline ends. The CDR3 is made up of 13 amino acids. CDR3 residues: CASTFSGGGEQYF. The CDR3 nucleotides are TGTGCCAGCACCTTTTCAGGGGGGGGCGAGCAGTACTTC.

The chain uses TRBV30 and TRBJ1-4; D may be TRBD1 (5 bases). The CDR3 consists of 17 residues. V dropped 4 bases and J dropped 0 bases, with 18 bases sitting between them. Germline CDR1 and CDR2: GTSNPN and SVGIG (reference sequence). DNA of the CDR3: TGTGCCTGGACGGCGCAAGGGGAAGCACCAACTAATGAAAAACTGTTTTTT. Encoded protein: CAWTAQGEAPTNEKLFF. The whole variable domain, remainder taken from reference TRBV30 and TRBJ1-4, is SQTIHQWPATLVQPVGSPLSLECTVEGTSNPNLYWYRQAAGRGLQLLFYSVGIGQISSEVPQNLSASRPQDRQFILSSKKLLLSDSGFYLCAWTAQGEAPTNEKLFFGSGTQLSVL.

This clone was found a few times. This chain connects TRBV28 to TRBJ2-1, with D possibly being TRBD1 (5 bases). Germline V lookup: CDR1 MDHEN, CDR2 SYDVKM. V lost 6 bases and J lost 3, with 12 bases in between. The length of the CDR3 is 14 residues. CDR3 in amino acids: CASSPPGHYNEQFF. CDR3 nucleotides: TGTGCCAGCAGCCCTCCCGGACACTACAATGAGCAGTTCTTC.

The chain couples TRBV7-2 to TRBJ2-1; D tentatively reads TRBD1 or TRBD2 (5 bases each). Deletions cut 5 bases from V and 2 bases from J, with 16 bases between. The germline V gene has CDR1 SGHTA and CDR2 FQGNSA. This CDR3 has 16 amino acids. The CDR3, as DNA: TGTGCCAGCAGCCCGCCGGGACGGACAACCTACAATGAGCAGTTCTTC. Its translation: CASSPPGRTTYNEQFF.

V is TRBV28 and J is TRBJ1-4, with D uncertain. This CDR3 contains 15 residues. Germline V gene lookup returns CDR1 MDHEN and CDR2 SYDVKM. Trimming pared 4 bases from V and 0 bases from J, leaving 9 bases between. CDR3 in amino acids: CASSSLRATNEKLFF. The CDR3 coding sequence is TGTGCCAGCAGTTCGCTGAGGGCAACTAATGAAAAACTGTTTTTT.

The chain combines TRBV9 with TRBJ1-5; 8 nucleotides align to TRBD1. Germline loops: CDR1 SGDLS, CDR2 YYNGEE. There are 16 residues in the CDR3. V lost 4 bases, J lost 1 base, and 7 bases stayed unmatched. The CDR3 loop is CASSTGTGGSNQPQHF. The CDR3 coding sequence is TGTGCCAGCAGCACTGGGACAGGAGGAAGCAATCAGCCCCAGCATTTT.

This clone came up once. The DNA of the CDR3 is TGCGCCAGCAGCGTAAACCAAAATACGCAGTATTTT. Residues: CASSVNQNTQYF. The chain recombines TRBV5-1 with TRBJ2-3; D gene unclear. This CDR3 comprises 12 residues. V was cut by 4 bases and J by 7 bases, with 10 bases left in between. Germline-derived CDR1 and CDR2 are SGHRS and YFSETQ.

The chain recombines TRBV9 with TRBJ1-1, with D possibly matching TRBD1 (6 bases). The germline V and J ends were trimmed by 1 base and 4 bases, with 11 bases remaining between them. This CDR3 is built from 14 residues. Per germline, CDR1 SGDLS and CDR2 YYNGEE. The CDR3 DNA sequence: TGTGCCAGCAGCGTAACAACAGGGTCCACTGAAGCTTTCTTT. It is translated as CASSVTTGSTEAFF.

CDR3 DNA sequence: TGTGCCAGCAGCCCAGTAGGGGGAGCTAACTATGGCTACACCTTC. Translation gives CASSPVGGANYGYTF. This chain links TRBV7-3 with TRBJ1-2; weak D call: TRBD1 (6 bases). Germline V gives CDR1 SGHTA, CDR2 FQGTGA. The V end lost 5 bases, the J end lost 0 bases, and 13 bases lay between the germline ends. CDR3 length: 15 residues. The variable domain in full, completed from reference TRBV7-3 and TRBJ1-2, reads GAGVSQTPSNKVTEKGKYVELRCDPISGHTALYWYRQSLGQGPEFLIYFQGTGAADDSGLPNDRFFAVRPEGSVSTLKIQRTERGDSAVYLCASSPVGGANYGYTFGSGTRLTVV.

The gene calls are TRBV7-9 and TRBJ2-6; 12 bases align to TRBD1. The CDR3 covers 18 residues. Trimming cost V 3 bases and J 2 bases; bases outside gene matches: 5. CDR1 and CDR2 (germline): SEHNR, FQNEAQ (reference sequence). The CDR3 reads CASSLGQGAVAGANVLTF. Here the CDR3 DNA reads TGTGCCAGCAGCTTGGGACAGGGGGCAGTGGCTGGGGCCAACGTCCTGACTTTC. The full variable domain, rest sourced from reference TRBV7-9 and TRBJ2-6, is DTGVSQNPRHKITKRGQNVTFRCDPISEHNRLYWYRQTLGQGPEFLTYFQNEAQLEKSRLLSDRFSAERPKGSFSTLEIQRTEQGDSAMYLCASSLGQGAVAGANVLTFGAGSRLTVL.

The rearrangement joins TRBV20-1 to TRBJ2-1; D unclear. V lost 3 bases, J lost 8 bases, and 5 bases lay in between. Germline loops: CDR1 DFQATT, CDR2 SNEGSKA (reference sequence). The CDR3 is 10 residues long. In nucleotides, the CDR3 is TGCAGTGCTAGGACGCATGAGCAGTTCTTC. The encoded protein is CSARTHEQFF.

The V call is TRBV10-3, the J call TRBJ2-7, with 9 bases identical to TRBD1. Germline lookup yields CDR1 ENHRY and CDR2 SYGVKD. The J segment lost 4 bases and the V segment lost 0 bases, leaving 7 bases of the junction unmatched. CDR3 size: 16 residues. DNA of the CDR3: TGTGCCATCAGTGAGTCGAAGGGACAGGGCGTTTACGAGCAGTACTTC. Protein sequence: CAISESKGQGVYEQYF.